These 7 T cell receptor beta chains were all obtained from the same sample, sequenced in a study of blood T cell repertoires in COVID-19 (dated by TCRdb to 2020 to 2022). Library generation was performed with the immunoSEQ multiplex PCR assay. TCRdb re-hosts the immuneACCESS table, in-frame sequences only. Its copies lack some clones; in the studies checked, an unresolved V gene accounts for under half of them, and the cause for the rest is not known. Present in this sample are roughly 110,000 clones, 71% of which were seen just once. The ten largest account for approximately 0.87% of the sample. The sample consisted of peripheral blood. Receptors originate from a human donor with acute or convalescent COVID-19. The donor label of this sample is uncertain.

The CDR3 DNA follows: TGTGCCACCACGGACAGGGGGGGATCCTACGAGCAGTACGTC. Amino acids: CATTDRGGSYEQYV. The chain joins TRBV6-6 to TRBJ2-7; 10 bases map to TRBD1. The CDR3 is 14 amino acids. After removal of 10 bases from V and 1 base from J, the junction contained 7 bases not matched to a gene. The germline CDR1 and CDR2 sequences are MNHNY and SVGAGI (reference sequence).

The genes are TRBV18 and TRBJ2-3, with unresolved D. Trimming left V 4 bases short and J 2 bases short, with 4 bases between. Germline values: CDR1 KGHSH, CDR2 LQKENI. This CDR3 comprises 12 residues. The CDR3 nucleotides read TGTGCCAGCTCACTCTACACAGATACGCAGTATTTT. Amino acid sequence: CASSLYTDTQYF.

This clone was seen only a few times. The genes are TRBV28 and TRBJ2-1; 9 bases are shared with TRBD2. The CDR3 runs 17 residues. From germline, CDR1 is MDHEN and CDR2 SYDVKM. V lost 4 bases to trimming and J lost 4 bases; unmatched junction nucleotides: 11. The DNA of the CDR3 is TGTGCCAGCAGTTCACTCTCTAGCGGGGTTTCTTACAATGAGCAGTTCTTC. Its protein product is CASSSLSSGVSYNEQFF.

The rearrangement uses TRBV4-1 and TRBJ2-2; 9 bases are a match to TRBD1. From germline, CDR1 is MGHRA and CDR2 YSYEKL. The CDR3 runs 15 residues. Trimming took 1 base from V and 7 from J; bases not matched to a gene: 4. The CDR3 DNA follows: TGCGCCAGCAGCCAAGCGGGACAGGGCGGCGGGGAGCTGTTTTTT. It yields the protein CASSQAGQGGGELFF.

This clone was counted only a few times. V gene TRBV7-3 combines with J gene TRBJ2-3, with a weak D call TRBD2 (5 bases). CDR1 and CDR2 from the germline V gene are SGHTA and FQGTGA. With 4 bases removed from V and 0 bases from J, the gap between germline ends came to 11 bases. The CDR3 totals 15 residues. The CDR3 loop is CASSSPSGSTDTQYF. In DNA form, the CDR3 reads TGTGCCAGCAGCTCCCCCAGCGGTAGCACAGATACGCAGTATTTT.

V and J are TRBV19 and TRBJ2-1, with 9 bases fitting TRBD2. The V segment lost 1 base and the J segment 5 bases; nucleotides outside the gene matches: 3. From germline, CDR1 is LNHDA and CDR2 SQIVND (reference sequence). The CDR3 consists of 15 residues. The CDR3 DNA reads as TGTGCCAGTAGTATAGGTGTAGCGGGGGACAATGAGCAGTTCTTC. Amino acid sequence: CASSIGVAGDNEQFF. The variable domain in full, with the rest retrieved from reference TRBV19 and TRBJ2-1, is DGGITQSPKYLFRKEGQNVTLSCEQNLNHDAMYWYRQDPGQGLRLIYYSQIVNDFQKGDIAEGYSVSREKKESFPLTVTSAQKNPTAFYLCASSIGVAGDNEQFFGPGTRLTVL.

The chain recombines TRBV11-2 with TRBJ1-1, with a possible D match to TRBD1 (5 bases). Trimming stripped 2 bases from V and 4 bases from J, with 8 bases between. Germline CDR1 SGHAT, CDR2 FQNNGV. CDR3 length: 13 amino acids. The CDR3 coding sequence is TGTGCCAGCAGCTTATGGGGGGGCACTGAAGCTTTCTTT. Translating it yields CASSLWGGTEAFF.